These T cell receptor beta chains were read from a single sample in a study of blood T cell repertoires in COVID-19. Generated by immunoSEQ multiplex PCR, the TCRdb table keeps only in-frame clones and is missing some. The sample yields 380,000 or so clones, about 88% seen once. Sequenced material: peripheral blood. These receptors were collected from a woman aged 60 to 75 with COVID-19, enrolled during active disease. The CDR3 runs from the conserved cysteine through the conserved F or W. Each record gives: J gene, D gene, V gene, clone size, CDR3 protein, CDR3 DNA. D genes are given only for firm matches. Where a row states a size, it is once, few, many or the class of an expanded clone; other rows omit it.

j_gene: TRBJ1-1
d_gene: -
v_gene: TRBV7-9
abundance: -
CDR3aa: CASSVTDRHRSWNTEAFF
CDR3nt: TGTGCCAGCAGCGTAACCGATCGTCACAGGAGTTGGAACACTGAAGCTTTCTTT

j_gene: TRBJ2-3
d_gene: -
v_gene: TRBV7-3
abundance: -
CDR3aa: CASSLRQGATTDTQYF
CDR3nt: TGTGCCAGCAGCTTACGCCAAGGGGCCACCACAGATACGCAGTATTTT

j_gene: TRBJ1-3
d_gene: -
v_gene: TRBV4-1
abundance: -
CDR3aa: CASSPSKGGPPVFIYF
CDR3nt: TGCGCCAGCAGTCCCTCCAAGGGGGGGCCTCCGGTTTTCATATATTTT

j_gene: TRBJ2-7
d_gene: TRBD2
v_gene: TRBV18
abundance: -
CDR3aa: CASSPSPRIAGGYEQYF
CDR3nt: TGTGCCAGCTCACCCTCCCCGCGTATAGCGGGAGGTTACGAGCAGTACTTC

j_gene: TRBJ1-2
d_gene: TRBD1
v_gene: TRBV5-4
abundance: -
CDR3aa: CASSYRRYSNRGVYGYTF
CDR3nt: TGTGCCAGCAGCTACCGACGGTACTCGAACAGGGGAGTCTATGGCTACACCTTC

j_gene: TRBJ2-7
d_gene: -
v_gene: TRBV11-3
abundance: -
CDR3aa: CASSLGIGAHYEQYF
CDR3nt: TGTGCCAGCAGCTTAGGGATCGGAGCCCACTACGAGCAGTACTTC

j_gene: TRBJ2-7
d_gene: TRBD1
v_gene: TRBV6-5
abundance: -
CDR3aa: CASSYSSGQGYEQYF
CDR3nt: TGTGCCAGCAGTTACTCGTCGGGACAGGGTTACGAGCAGTACTTC

j_gene: TRBJ2-7
d_gene: TRBD1
v_gene: TRBV18
abundance: -
CDR3aa: CASSPTGQGHYEQYF
CDR3nt: TGTGCCAGCTCACCTACGGGACAGGGTCACTACGAGCAGTACTTC

j_gene: TRBJ1-1
d_gene: -
v_gene: TRBV7-9
abundance: -
CDR3aa: CASMQGEWDTEAFF
CDR3nt: TGTGCCAGCATGCAGGGTGAGTGGGACACTGAAGCTTTCTTT

j_gene: TRBJ2-1
d_gene: TRBD1
v_gene: TRBV14
abundance: -
CDR3aa: CASSQETGNLYNEQFF
CDR3nt: TGTGCCAGCAGCCAAGAGACAGGGAACTTATACAATGAGCAGTTCTTC

j_gene: TRBJ1-5
d_gene: -
v_gene: TRBV10-3
abundance: -
CDR3aa: CAISPGEGSNQPQHF
CDR3nt: TGTGCCATCAGCCCTGGGGAGGGAAGCAATCAGCCCCAGCATTTT

j_gene: TRBJ2-1
d_gene: TRBD2
v_gene: TRBV24-1
abundance: -
CDR3aa: CATSRGTSGGLAGDEQFF
CDR3nt: TGTGCCACCAGTCGAGGGACTAGCGGGGGCCTAGCTGGGGATGAGCAGTTCTTC

j_gene: TRBJ2-7
d_gene: -
v_gene: TRBV27
abundance: -
CDR3aa: CASSLSTVSSYEQYF
CDR3nt: TGTGCCAGCAGTTTATCGACAGTGAGTAGCTACGAGCAGTACTTC

j_gene: TRBJ2-5
d_gene: -
v_gene: TRBV5-4
abundance: -
CDR3aa: CASSSRETQYF
CDR3nt: TGTGCCAGCAGCTCTCGGGAGACCCAGTACTTC

j_gene: TRBJ1-2
d_gene: -
v_gene: TRBV27
abundance: -
CDR3aa: CASSLRGTGYTF
CDR3nt: TGTGCCAGCAGTTTAAGGGGGACTGGCTACACCTTC

j_gene: TRBJ2-3
d_gene: -
v_gene: TRBV5-4
abundance: -
CDR3aa: CASRVGVADTQYF
CDR3nt: TGTGCCAGCCGGGTAGGGGTCGCAGATACGCAGTATTTT

j_gene: TRBJ2-7
d_gene: TRBD2
v_gene: TRBV10-2
abundance: -
CDR3aa: CASSGGLATYEQYF
CDR3nt: TGCGCCAGCAGCGGTGGACTAGCGACCTACGAGCAGTACTTC

j_gene: TRBJ1-2
d_gene: -
v_gene: TRBV11-1
abundance: once
CDR3aa: CASSSTYETPYGYTF
CDR3nt: TGTGCCAGCAGCTCAACCTACGAGACACCCTATGGCTACACCTTC

j_gene: TRBJ1-1
d_gene: -
v_gene: TRBV30
abundance: -
CDR3aa: CAWSVTELNTEAFF
CDR3nt: TGTGCCTGGAGTGTGACAGAACTTAACACTGAAGCTTTCTTT

j_gene: TRBJ2-7
d_gene: -
v_gene: TRBV5-1
abundance: -
CDR3aa: CASSRAGQNYEQYF
CDR3nt: TGCGCCAGCAGCCGGGCCGGACAAAACTACGAGCAGTACTTC

j_gene: TRBJ2-3
d_gene: TRBD2
v_gene: TRBV6-2/TRBV6-3
abundance: -
CDR3aa: CASSPGGGLGDTQYF
CDR3nt: TGTGCCAGCAGTCCCGGGGGGGGGCTCGGAGATACGCAGTATTTT

j_gene: TRBJ2-7
d_gene: -
v_gene: TRBV19
abundance: -
CDR3aa: CASSIYYRTYEQYF
CDR3nt: TGTGCCAGTAGTATCTATTACCGAACCTACGAGCAGTACTTC

j_gene: TRBJ1-5
d_gene: -
v_gene: TRBV6-2/TRBV6-3
abundance: few
CDR3aa: CASSYSGVLHQPQHF
CDR3nt: TGTGCCAGCAGTTATTCGGGGGTTCTGCATCAGCCCCAGCATTTT

j_gene: TRBJ1-5
d_gene: -
v_gene: TRBV6-5
abundance: -
CDR3aa: CAMGLEGNQPQHF
CDR3nt: TGTGCCATGGGGTTGGAGGGGAATCAGCCCCAGCATTTT

j_gene: TRBJ2-3
d_gene: TRBD2
v_gene: TRBV11-2
abundance: few
CDR3aa: CASSQLAGGLTDTQYF
CDR3nt: TGTGCCAGCAGCCAACTAGCGGGGGGGCTCACAGATACGCAGTATTTT

j_gene: TRBJ2-7
d_gene: -
v_gene: TRBV11-1
abundance: -
CDR3aa: CASSSRRDEQYF
CDR3nt: TGTGCCAGCAGCTCGAGGAGGGACGAGCAGTACTTC

j_gene: TRBJ1-1
d_gene: TRBD1
v_gene: TRBV18
abundance: -
CDR3aa: CASSPLVDRVNTEAFF
CDR3nt: TGTGCCAGCTCACCACTCGTCGACAGGGTGAACACTGAAGCTTTCTTT

j_gene: TRBJ1-6
d_gene: TRBD1
v_gene: TRBV4-1
abundance: -
CDR3aa: CASSQPGQGKDSPLHF
CDR3nt: TGCGCCAGCAGCCAGCCAGGACAGGGTAAGGATTCACCCCTCCACTTT

j_gene: TRBJ2-2
d_gene: -
v_gene: TRBV12-5
abundance: -
CDR3aa: CASGLVQGSTGELFF
CDR3nt: TGTGCTAGTGGTTTGGTACAGGGTAGCACCGGGGAGCTGTTTTTT

j_gene: TRBJ2-5
d_gene: -
v_gene: TRBV14
abundance: -
CDR3aa: CASSHLRSSETQYF
CDR3nt: TGTGCCAGCAGCCACCTGAGGTCGTCGGAGACCCAGTACTTC

j_gene: TRBJ2-1
d_gene: TRBD2
v_gene: TRBV6-5
abundance: -
CDR3aa: CASSLAGLAYNEQFF
CDR3nt: TGTGCCAGCAGCTTAGCGGGCCTCGCGTACAATGAGCAGTTCTTC

j_gene: TRBJ1-3
d_gene: -
v_gene: TRBV5-4
abundance: few
CDR3aa: CASSLGGGSGNTIYF
CDR3nt: TGTGCCAGCAGCTTGGGAGGGGGCTCTGGAAACACCATATATTTT

j_gene: TRBJ1-6
d_gene: -
v_gene: TRBV11-2
abundance: -
CDR3aa: CASSLGGTSNSPLHF
CDR3nt: TGTGCCAGCAGCTTAGGGGGGACAAGTAATTCACCCCTCCACTTT

j_gene: TRBJ2-7
d_gene: TRBD2
v_gene: TRBV6-2/TRBV6-3
abundance: -
CDR3aa: CASSGGGEQYF
CDR3nt: TGTGCCAGCAGCGGCGGGGGCGAGCAGTACTTC

j_gene: TRBJ1-2
d_gene: -
v_gene: TRBV27
abundance: -
CDR3aa: CASSPRFGYGYTF
CDR3nt: TGTGCCAGCAGTCCCCGCTTCGGGTATGGCTACACCTTC

j_gene: TRBJ1-2
d_gene: TRBD1
v_gene: TRBV6-1
abundance: -
CDR3aa: CASSERTGATYGYTF
CDR3nt: TGTGCCAGCAGTGAGCGGACAGGGGCGACCTATGGCTACACCTTC

j_gene: TRBJ2-1
d_gene: TRBD2
v_gene: TRBV11-3
abundance: -
CDR3aa: CASSPGRGGTSANEQFF
CDR3nt: TGTGCCAGCAGCCCGGGGCGGGGAGGGACTAGCGCGAATGAGCAGTTCTTC

j_gene: TRBJ1-1
d_gene: -
v_gene: TRBV27
abundance: -
CDR3aa: CASSPRILVAEAFF
CDR3nt: TGTGCCAGCAGTCCCAGGATTCTTGTGGCTGAAGCTTTCTTT

j_gene: TRBJ1-6
d_gene: -
v_gene: TRBV5-1
abundance: few
CDR3aa: CASSLRQAGNSYNSPLHF
CDR3nt: TGCGCCAGCAGCCTTCGACAGGCCGGGAACTCCTATAATTCACCCCTCCACTTT

j_gene: TRBJ2-7
d_gene: -
v_gene: TRBV11-3
abundance: -
CDR3aa: CASSKGQEQYF
CDR3nt: TGTGCCAGCAGCAAAGGACAGGAGCAGTACTTC

j_gene: TRBJ1-2
d_gene: TRBD1
v_gene: TRBV19
abundance: -
CDR3aa: CASSATSGQIYGYTF
CDR3nt: TGTGCCAGTAGTGCAACTTCGGGACAGATCTATGGCTACACCTTC

j_gene: TRBJ1-5
d_gene: -
v_gene: TRBV7-2
abundance: -
CDR3aa: CASSFAGSDQPQHF
CDR3nt: TGTGCCAGCAGCTTCGCAGGGTCTGATCAGCCCCAGCATTTT

j_gene: TRBJ2-7
d_gene: TRBD2
v_gene: TRBV7-9
abundance: -
CDR3aa: CASSLSGGYEQYF
CDR3nt: TGTGCCAGCAGCCTAAGCGGGGGTTACGAGCAGTACTTC

j_gene: TRBJ2-7
d_gene: -
v_gene: TRBV7-9
abundance: -
CDR3aa: CASSRSWAPYEQYF
CDR3nt: TGTGCCAGCAGTCGGTCGTGGGCACCGTACGAGCAGTACTTC

j_gene: TRBJ1-1
d_gene: TRBD1
v_gene: TRBV5-4
abundance: -
CDR3aa: CASSLGQGAANTEAFF
CDR3nt: TGTGCCAGCAGCTTGGGACAGGGGGCGGCGAACACTGAAGCTTTCTTT

j_gene: TRBJ2-3
d_gene: TRBD1
v_gene: TRBV7-6
abundance: -
CDR3aa: CASSARLRGLTPDTQYF
CDR3nt: TGTGCCAGCAGCGCAAGGCTCAGGGGGTTAACCCCAGATACGCAGTATTTT

j_gene: TRBJ2-7
d_gene: -
v_gene: TRBV6-5
abundance: -
CDR3aa: CASSYSLNSAYEQYF
CDR3nt: TGTGCCAGCAGTTACTCTTTAAACAGTGCCTACGAGCAGTACTTC

j_gene: TRBJ1-2
d_gene: TRBD1
v_gene: TRBV10-3
abundance: -
CDR3aa: CAISEQQGQNYGYTF
CDR3nt: TGTGCCATCAGTGAGCAACAGGGGCAGAACTATGGCTACACCTTC

j_gene: TRBJ1-1
d_gene: -
v_gene: TRBV5-1
abundance: -
CDR3aa: CASSQGQRTEAFF
CDR3nt: TGCGCCAGCAGCCAAGGACAGAGGACTGAAGCTTTCTTT

j_gene: TRBJ2-2
d_gene: TRBD1
v_gene: TRBV25-1
abundance: -
CDR3aa: CASHRTGVGTGELFF
CDR3nt: TGTGCCAGCCATAGAACAGGGGTGGGGACCGGGGAGCTGTTTTTT

j_gene: TRBJ2-7
d_gene: -
v_gene: TRBV11-3
abundance: once
CDR3aa: CASSSDGKEQYF
CDR3nt: TGTGCCAGCAGCTCTGACGGGAAAGAGCAGTACTTC

j_gene: TRBJ1-6
d_gene: -
v_gene: TRBV7-9
abundance: -
CDR3aa: CASSLAPWQDNSPLHF
CDR3nt: TGTGCCAGCAGCTTAGCCCCGTGGCAGGATAATTCACCCCTCCACTTT

j_gene: TRBJ1-1
d_gene: -
v_gene: TRBV29-1
abundance: -
CDR3aa: CSAGSGTTVNTEAFF
CDR3nt: TGCAGCGCCGGCAGCGGGACAACGGTGAACACTGAAGCTTTCTTT

j_gene: TRBJ2-7
d_gene: -
v_gene: TRBV5-5
abundance: -
CDR3aa: CASSLGGAGIYEQYF
CDR3nt: TGTGCCAGCAGCTTGGGCGGTGCAGGGATCTACGAGCAGTACTTC

j_gene: TRBJ2-3
d_gene: -
v_gene: TRBV5-1
abundance: -
CDR3aa: CASSEQGQDTQYF
CDR3nt: TGCGCCAGCAGTGAGCAGGGACAAGATACGCAGTATTTT

j_gene: TRBJ2-3
d_gene: TRBD2
v_gene: TRBV2
abundance: -
CDR3aa: CASSVRAGTDTQYF
CDR3nt: TGTGCCAGCAGTGTTCGAGCGGGAACAGATACGCAGTATTTT

j_gene: TRBJ1-4
d_gene: TRBD1
v_gene: TRBV2
abundance: -
CDR3aa: CASSDPRQGVNEKLFF
CDR3nt: TGTGCCAGCAGTGACCCGAGACAGGGGGTGAACGAAAAACTGTTTTTT

j_gene: TRBJ2-7
d_gene: -
v_gene: TRBV7-2
abundance: -
CDR3aa: CASSSQLAYEQYF
CDR3nt: TGTGCCAGCAGCTCCCAATTAGCCTACGAGCAGTACTTC

j_gene: TRBJ2-1
d_gene: TRBD2
v_gene: TRBV11-2
abundance: -
CDR3aa: CASSLVLAGGLMNEQFF
CDR3nt: TGTGCCAGCAGCTTAGTCCTAGCGGGGGGGCTTATGAATGAGCAGTTCTTC